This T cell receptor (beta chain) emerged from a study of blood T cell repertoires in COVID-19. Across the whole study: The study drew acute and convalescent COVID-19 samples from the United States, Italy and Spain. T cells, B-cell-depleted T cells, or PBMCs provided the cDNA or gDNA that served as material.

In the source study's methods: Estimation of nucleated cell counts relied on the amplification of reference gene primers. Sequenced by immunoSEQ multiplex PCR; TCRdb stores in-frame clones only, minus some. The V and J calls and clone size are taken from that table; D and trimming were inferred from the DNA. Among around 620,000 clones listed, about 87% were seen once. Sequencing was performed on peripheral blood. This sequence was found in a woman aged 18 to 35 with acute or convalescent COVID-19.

CDR3 in amino acids: CASSLRDATGNTQYF. CDR3 in DNA: TGTGCCAGCAGCCTGCGGGACGCAACAGGAAATACGCAGTATTTT. V usage is TRBV9 and J usage is TRBJ2-3, with D possibly being TRBD2 (6 bases). The V end lost 4 bases, the J end lost 7 bases, and 19 bases lay between the germline ends. Germline CDR1 is SGDLS and CDR2 is YYNGEE. There are 15 residues in the CDR3.